These T cell receptor beta chains were read from a single sample in a study of post-analysis software for immune sequencing data. TCRdb reanalysed the PCR reads using MiXCR and keeps one entry per CDR3 protein. The sample records about 540,000 distinct CDR3 sequences, around a third being singletons. Sequencing input: blood. The receptors shown here come from a girl aged 2-17 years with multiple sclerosis. CDR3s include the opening cysteine and the closing phenylalanine or tryptophan. Each record gives: V gene, CDR3 length, clone size, CDR3 protein. Size values are once, few and many counts, or a class for expanded clones, and some rows have none.

V gene: TRBV4-1
CDR3 length: 16
clone size: .
CDR3 protein: CASSLGDRGPSYEQYF

V gene: TRBV5-4
CDR3 length: 15
clone size: .
CDR3 protein: CASSQRQGENTEAFF

V gene: TRBV6-6
CDR3 length: 12
clone size: many
CDR3 protein: CASSRIQETQYF

V gene: TRBV7-9
CDR3 length: 14
clone size: many
CDR3 protein: CASSLTGSTDTQYF

V gene: TRBV5-1
CDR3 length: 14
clone size: few
CDR3 protein: CASSLWGDTVEQFF

V gene: TRBV7-2
CDR3 length: 17
clone size: few
CDR3 protein: CASSLGALRVGNQPQHF

V gene: TRBV20-1
CDR3 length: 16
clone size: few
CDR3 protein: CSARETAGQGGTEAFF

V gene: TRBV20-1
CDR3 length: 15
clone size: few
CDR3 protein: CSAGRDRGRVHEQYF

V gene: TRBV6-1
CDR3 length: 15
clone size: .
CDR3 protein: CAGSEYGASYQPQHF

V gene: TRBV5-8
CDR3 length: 13
clone size: few
CDR3 protein: CASRMDILETQYF

V gene: TRBV5-1
CDR3 length: 16
clone size: .
CDR3 protein: CASSLNSYEAKNIQYF

V gene: TRBV2
CDR3 length: 11
clone size: .
CDR3 protein: CASLVGHEQFF

V gene: TRBV10-2
CDR3 length: 15
clone size: .
CDR3 protein: CASSEPGQRSLPQHF

V gene: TRBV4-1
CDR3 length: 14
clone size: .
CDR3 protein: CASSQDRGGGGYTF

V gene: TRBV7-9
CDR3 length: 14
clone size: .
CDR3 protein: CASSHMGQDYEQYF

V gene: TRBV6-1
CDR3 length: 17
clone size: .
CDR3 protein: CASRPQLSGGVYNEQFF

V gene: TRBV10-3
CDR3 length: 14
clone size: few
CDR3 protein: CAITKGPAQETQYF

V gene: TRBV10-3
CDR3 length: 11
clone size: many
CDR3 protein: CAIRGTDTQYF

V gene: TRBV6-1
CDR3 length: 16
clone size: few
CDR3 protein: CASSGSGTYSNQPQHF

V gene: TRBV2
CDR3 length: 14
clone size: few
CDR3 protein: CAGTLGTLKETQYF

V gene: TRBV27
CDR3 length: 16
clone size: few
CDR3 protein: CASSLKGPPFNQPQHF

V gene: TRBV3-1
CDR3 length: 13
clone size: .
CDR3 protein: CASSQDTPTEAFF

V gene: TRBV6-5
CDR3 length: 12
clone size: few
CDR3 protein: CASSIRGTEAFF

V gene: TRBV4-1
CDR3 length: 17
clone size: few
CDR3 protein: CASSPWGRKFYNSPLHF

V gene: TRBV10-2
CDR3 length: 16
clone size: few
CDR3 protein: CASSDPLALSPETQYF

V gene: TRBV9
CDR3 length: 13
clone size: few
CDR3 protein: CASSTEGVGEQFF

V gene: TRBV7-9
CDR3 length: 13
clone size: .
CDR3 protein: CASSWDSGYGYTF

V gene: TRBV28
CDR3 length: 16
clone size: .
CDR3 protein: CASSSPAGTGANVLTF

V gene: TRBV5-1
CDR3 length: 14
clone size: .
CDR3 protein: CASSSTGGIETQYF

V gene: TRBV20-1
CDR3 length: 13
clone size: .
CDR3 protein: CSARYRGNTEAFF

V gene: TRBV6-5
CDR3 length: 16
clone size: .
CDR3 protein: CASSYLMGGGYNEQFF

V gene: TRBV3-1
CDR3 length: 12
clone size: once
CDR3 protein: CASSQGAGQTFF

V gene: TRBV3-1
CDR3 length: 13
clone size: few
CDR3 protein: CASSQGRSETQYF

V gene: TRBV12-3/TRBV12-4
CDR3 length: 15
clone size: .
CDR3 protein: CASSVTSGGRRTQYF

V gene: TRBV7-2
CDR3 length: 14
clone size: .
CDR3 protein: CASSFSAGYNEQFF

V gene: TRBV20-1
CDR3 length: 14
clone size: few
CDR3 protein: CSASPGRRGDTQYF

V gene: TRBV4-1
CDR3 length: 13
clone size: once
CDR3 protein: CASSQGTSGEAFF

V gene: TRBV12-3/TRBV12-4
CDR3 length: 14
clone size: .
CDR3 protein: CASSLTRGKETQYF

V gene: TRBV29-1
CDR3 length: 13
clone size: many
CDR3 protein: CSVGRTGNTEAFF

V gene: TRBV4-1
CDR3 length: 16
clone size: .
CDR3 protein: CASSPADPPHTDTQYF

V gene: TRBV5-1
CDR3 length: 13
clone size: .
CDR3 protein: CASSLKTMGEAFF

V gene: TRBV5-5
CDR3 length: 14
clone size: .
CDR3 protein: CASRLIQGDYEQYF

V gene: TRBV27
CDR3 length: 13
clone size: once
CDR3 protein: CASKETNTGELFF

V gene: TRBV11-2
CDR3 length: 17
clone size: few
CDR3 protein: CASSSLGLAENTDTQYF

V gene: TRBV29-1
CDR3 length: 21
clone size: .
CDR3 protein: CSVPKRGFTELTGESTDTQYF

V gene: TRBV7-9
CDR3 length: 15
clone size: few
CDR3 protein: CASSQRQGFTDTQYF

V gene: TRBV5-1
CDR3 length: 14
clone size: .
CDR3 protein: CASSTGLLADTQYF

V gene: TRBV5-1
CDR3 length: 13
clone size: few
CDR3 protein: CASSSQTGETQYF

V gene: TRBV20-1
CDR3 length: 13
clone size: .
CDR3 protein: CSARRSGIDEQYF

V gene: TRBV29-1
CDR3 length: 12
clone size: .
CDR3 protein: CSVRDRNTEAFF

V gene: TRBV5-4
CDR3 length: 12
clone size: .
CDR3 protein: CASSSNQGEQDF

V gene: TRBV6-5
CDR3 length: 17
clone size: .
CDR3 protein: CASRNSPRGAGGTEAFF

V gene: TRBV4-1
CDR3 length: 15
clone size: few
CDR3 protein: CASSRAGGPMETQYF

V gene: TRBV5-6
CDR3 length: 15
clone size: few
CDR3 protein: CASSLELAVKETQYF